This T cell receptor (beta chain) was identified in a study of T cell changes during pregnancy in multiple sclerosis. The repertoire was sequenced with immunoSEQ multiplex PCR; TCRdb's copy has only in-frame clones and lacks some. This table holds roughly 83,000 clones, approximately 91% found once. Sequences were derived from PBMCs, sampled in the first trimester of pregnancy. This receptor was taken from a female donor in good health, serving as a control in a pregnancy study. Some clones in this sample may be carry-over from other donors' samples.

The CDR3 region has the DNA TGCGCCAGCAGCCAACCTACTTCGCTAGCCCCCTACGAGCAGTACTTC. Residues: CASSQPTSLAPYEQYF. The chain links TRBV4-1 to TRBJ2-7; D possibly corresponds to TRBD2 (5 bases). The CDR3 has 16 amino acids. V dropped 2 bases and J dropped 2 bases, with 16 bases sitting between them. CDR1 MGHRA and CDR2 YSYEKL come from the germline V gene.